These T cell receptor beta chains were read from a single sample in a study of cytomegalovirus exposure and HLA in healthy donors. Profiled with immunoSEQ multiplex PCR; TCRdb holds only in-frame clones, not every one. The sample holds around 67,000 clones; 75% to 90% are singletons and the top ten take 9% to 14%. The sequencing input was PBMCs. The receptors come from a woman aged 25-40 years in good health and CMV-seropositive. The CDR3 runs from the conserved cysteine through the conserved F or W. D genes are given only for firm matches.

CASSEWGGSTADTQYF | TRBV25-1 | TRBD2 | TRBJ2-3
CASSPLGQSYGYTF | TRBV27 | - | TRBJ1-2
CASSFRGTLTEAFF | TRBV7-9 | - | TRBJ1-1
CASSERLLIAGVGETQYF | TRBV2 | TRBD2 | TRBJ2-5
CASSPPLWASGKTILSYEQYF | TRBV18 | TRBD2 | TRBJ2-7
CASSLALAGTDTQYF | TRBV7-2 | TRBD2 | TRBJ2-3
CASSIEPQGAGEKLFF | TRBV5-1 | TRBD1 | TRBJ1-4
CAIGRTGGSYEQYF | TRBV10-3 | TRBD1 | TRBJ2-7
CASSQGLAGSTDTQYF | TRBV4-2 | TRBD2 | TRBJ2-3
CASSVGPLGHTYEQYF | TRBV9 | - | TRBJ2-7
CASSLLGPTEAFF | TRBV27 | - | TRBJ1-1
CASSLSPSNEQYF | TRBV7-2 | - | -
CASSLRTLGEQFF | TRBV27 | - | TRBJ2-1
CASSVDGTSAEQYF | TRBV9 | TRBD2 | TRBJ2-7
CASSQSTSGTFTDTQYF | TRBV23-1 | TRBD2 | TRBJ2-3
CASSPPMTSGSADTQYF | TRBV5-1 | TRBD2 | TRBJ2-3
CASSIPGVGANVLTF | TRBV19 | - | TRBJ2-6
CASSFRDTEAFF | TRBV5-1 | - | TRBJ1-1
CASSRSTGGPPEQYF | TRBV7-3 | TRBD2 | TRBJ2-7
CASSLTSGSSYEQYF | TRBV7-9 | TRBD2 | TRBJ2-7
CASSLTDRNTEAFF | TRBV5-6 | - | TRBJ1-1
CSAAPGQGATEAFF | TRBV29-1 | TRBD1 | TRBJ1-1
CASSNRQGAGEQYF | TRBV7-2 | TRBD1 | TRBJ2-5
CASSLSGWGETQYF | TRBV27 | - | TRBJ2-5
CASSEEDSLGSNEQFF | TRBV25-1 | - | TRBJ2-1
CASSPLAQDYGYTF | TRBV18 | - | TRBJ1-2
CASSIGSGTGSEQYF | TRBV19 | TRBD2 | TRBJ2-7
CASKGGQGPSWLYEQYF | TRBV2 | - | TRBJ2-7
CASSVRGNIQYF | TRBV19 | - | TRBJ2-4
CAWTSFYNSPLHF | TRBV30 | - | TRBJ1-6
CASSEWTGVNQPQHF | TRBV27 | - | TRBJ1-5
CASSWGQGASYEQYF | TRBV10-1 | TRBD1 | TRBJ2-7